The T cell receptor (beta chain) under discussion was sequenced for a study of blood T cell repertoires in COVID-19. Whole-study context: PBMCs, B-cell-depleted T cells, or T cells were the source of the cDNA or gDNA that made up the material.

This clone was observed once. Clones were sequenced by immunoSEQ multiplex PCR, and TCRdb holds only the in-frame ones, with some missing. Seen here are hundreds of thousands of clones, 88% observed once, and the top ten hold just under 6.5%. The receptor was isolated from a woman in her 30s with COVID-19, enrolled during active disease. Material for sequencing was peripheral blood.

CDR3 loop: CASSRSGGVPGEQFF. The CDR3 DNA is TGTGCCAGCTCGCGTAGCGGGGGGGTACCTGGTGAGCAGTTCTTC. The chain uses TRBV18 and TRBJ2-1, with TRBD2 identical over 11 bases. CDR1 is KGHSH and CDR2 is LQKENI in the germline V gene. Trimming cost V 6 bases and J 9 bases; bases outside gene matches: 10. This CDR3 spans 15 amino acids.